The rows below give T cell receptor beta chains drawn from one sample of a study of T cell responses to AZD1222 COVID-19 vaccine. Method: immunoSEQ multiplex PCR; TCRdb's copy keeps in-frame clones and lacks some. The profile shows more than 140,000 clones, around 91% of them singletons. The sample consisted of peripheral blood, taken on day 0 of AZD1222 vaccination. Receptors were obtained from an adult in good health. Both conserved end residues are part of each CDR3. D genes are given only for firm matches.

d_gene,v_gene,j_gene,CDR3aa,CDR3nt
TRBD1,TRBV27,TRBJ2-1,CASSWQGDNEQFF,TGTGCCAGCAGTTGGCAGGGGGACAATGAGCAGTTCTTC
-,TRBV27,TRBJ1-4,CASSPYTQAATNEKLFF,TGTGCCAGCAGTCCCTACACACAGGCAGCAACTAATGAAAAACTGTTTTTT
TRBD2,TRBV6-2/TRBV6-3,TRBJ2-7,CASTPGLADYSSYEQYF,TGTGCCAGCACCCCGGGACTAGCGGACTACAGCTCCTACGAGCAGTACTTC
-,TRBV27,TRBJ2-7,CASSFRTKISSYEQYF,TGTGCCAGCAGTTTCCGGACTAAAATTAGCTCCTACGAGCAGTACTTC
-,TRBV3-1/TRBV3-2,TRBJ2-7,CASSLVGTAYEQYF,TGTGCCAGCAGCCTGGTGGGGACTGCCTACGAGCAGTACTTC
-,TRBV19,TRBJ2-2,CASSISVPGELFF,TGTGCCAGTAGTATTTCGGTCCCCGGGGAGCTGTTTTTT
TRBD1,TRBV7-9,TRBJ2-7,CASSLVGTGGDEQYF,TGTGCCAGCAGCTTAGTGGGGACAGGGGGCGACGAGCAGTACTTC
-,TRBV28,TRBJ2-3,CASSYQGEADTQYF,TGTGCCAGCAGTTACCAGGGGGAGGCAGATACGCAGTATTTT
-,TRBV5-1,TRBJ2-3,CASSLTGRVDTQYF,TGCGCCAGCAGCCTCACAGGACGGGTAGATACGCAGTATTTT
-,TRBV28,TRBJ2-5,CASSRGQETQYF,TGTGCCAGTAGTAGAGGACAAGAGACCCAGTACTTC
-,TRBV5-4,TRBJ2-1,CASSSLGSYNEQFF,TGTGCCAGCAGCTCCCTGGGATCCTACAATGAGCAGTTCTTC
-,TRBV20-1,TRBJ1-2,CSASLGDGYGYTF,TGCAGTGCTAGTTTAGGGGACGGGTATGGCTACACCTTC
TRBD2,TRBV5-3,TRBJ2-7,CARSLSGLGSEQYF,TGTGCCAGAAGCTTGTCAGGACTAGGATCGGAGCAGTACTTC
-,TRBV7-3,TRBJ2-1,CASSLTTDNEQFF,TGTGCCAGCAGCTTAACGACGGACAATGAGCAGTTCTTC
TRBD2,TRBV11-2,TRBJ2-1,CASSPGLALNYNEQFF,TGTGCCAGCAGCCCCGGACTAGCGCTCAACTACAATGAGCAGTTCTTC